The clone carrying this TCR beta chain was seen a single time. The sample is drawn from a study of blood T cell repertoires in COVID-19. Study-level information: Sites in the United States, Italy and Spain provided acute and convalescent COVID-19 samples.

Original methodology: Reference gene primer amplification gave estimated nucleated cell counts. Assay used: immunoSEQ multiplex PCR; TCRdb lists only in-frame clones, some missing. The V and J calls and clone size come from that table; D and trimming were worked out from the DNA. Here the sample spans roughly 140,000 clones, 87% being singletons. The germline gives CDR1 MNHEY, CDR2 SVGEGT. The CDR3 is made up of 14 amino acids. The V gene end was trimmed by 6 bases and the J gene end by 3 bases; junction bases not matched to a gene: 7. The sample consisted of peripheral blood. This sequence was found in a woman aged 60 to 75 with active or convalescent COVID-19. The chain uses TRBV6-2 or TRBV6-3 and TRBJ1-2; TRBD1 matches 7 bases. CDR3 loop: CASSRQGPYYGYTF. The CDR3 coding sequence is TGTGCCAGCAGCCGACAGGGACCTTACTATGGCTACACCTTC.